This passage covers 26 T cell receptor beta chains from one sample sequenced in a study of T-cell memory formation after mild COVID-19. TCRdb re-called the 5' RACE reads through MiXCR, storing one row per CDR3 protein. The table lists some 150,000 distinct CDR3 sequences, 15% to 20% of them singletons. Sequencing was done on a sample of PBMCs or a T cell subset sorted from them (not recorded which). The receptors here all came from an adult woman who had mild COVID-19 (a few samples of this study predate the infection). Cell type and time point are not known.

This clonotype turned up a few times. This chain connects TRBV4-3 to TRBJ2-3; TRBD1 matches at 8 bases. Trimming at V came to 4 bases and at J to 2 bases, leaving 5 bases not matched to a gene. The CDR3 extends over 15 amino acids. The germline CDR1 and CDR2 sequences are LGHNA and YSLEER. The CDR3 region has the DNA TGCGCCAGCAGCCGAAAGGGACAGGTCACAGATACGCAGTATTTT. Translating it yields CASSRKGQVTDTQYF.

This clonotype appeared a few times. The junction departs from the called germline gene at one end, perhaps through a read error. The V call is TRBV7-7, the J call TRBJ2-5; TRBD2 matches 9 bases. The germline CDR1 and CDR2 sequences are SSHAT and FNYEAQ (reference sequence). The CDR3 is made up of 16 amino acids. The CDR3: CASSLAGTSRQETQYF. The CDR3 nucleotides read TGTGCTAGCAGCTTAGCCGGGACTAGCCGTCAAGAGACCCAGTACTTC.

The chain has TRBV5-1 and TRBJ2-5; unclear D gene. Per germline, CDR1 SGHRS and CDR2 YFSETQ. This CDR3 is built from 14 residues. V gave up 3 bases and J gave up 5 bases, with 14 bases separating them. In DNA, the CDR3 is TGCGCCAGCAGCTCTCGGCCGGTCCGGGAGACCCAGTACTTC. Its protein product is CASSSRPVRETQYF.

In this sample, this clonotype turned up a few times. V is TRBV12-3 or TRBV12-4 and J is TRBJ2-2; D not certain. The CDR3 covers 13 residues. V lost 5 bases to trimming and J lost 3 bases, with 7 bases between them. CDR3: CASSVRDTGELFF. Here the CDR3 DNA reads TGTGCCAGCAGTGTGAGAGACACCGGGGAGCTGTTTTTT.

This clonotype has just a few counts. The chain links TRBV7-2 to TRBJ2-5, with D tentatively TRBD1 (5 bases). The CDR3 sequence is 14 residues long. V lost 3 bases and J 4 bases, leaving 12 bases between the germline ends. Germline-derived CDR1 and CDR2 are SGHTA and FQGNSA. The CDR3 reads CASSLAGIRETQYF. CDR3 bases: TGTGCCAGCAGCTTGGCAGGGATCCGAGAGACCCAGTACTTC.

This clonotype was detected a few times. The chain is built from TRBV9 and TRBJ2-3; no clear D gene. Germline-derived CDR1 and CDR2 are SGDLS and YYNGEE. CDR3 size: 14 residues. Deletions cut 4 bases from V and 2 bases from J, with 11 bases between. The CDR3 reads CASSPRPITDTQYF. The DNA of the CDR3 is TGTGCCAGCAGCCCGAGGCCGATCACAGATACGCAGTATTTT.

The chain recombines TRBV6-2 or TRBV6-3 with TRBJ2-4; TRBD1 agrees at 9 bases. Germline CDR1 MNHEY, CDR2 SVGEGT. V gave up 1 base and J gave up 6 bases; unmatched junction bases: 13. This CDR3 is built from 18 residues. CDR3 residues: CASSYYAVVGTGINIQYF. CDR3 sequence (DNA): TGTGCCAGCAGTTACTACGCAGTCGTTGGGACAGGGATAAACATTCAGTACTTC.

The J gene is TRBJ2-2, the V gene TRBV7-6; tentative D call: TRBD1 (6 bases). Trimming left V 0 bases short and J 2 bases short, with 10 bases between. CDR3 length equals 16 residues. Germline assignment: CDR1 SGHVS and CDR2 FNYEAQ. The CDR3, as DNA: TGTGCCAGCAGCTTAGCGCCCAGGGGTAACACCGGGGAGCTGTTTTTT. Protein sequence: CASSLAPRGNTGELFF.

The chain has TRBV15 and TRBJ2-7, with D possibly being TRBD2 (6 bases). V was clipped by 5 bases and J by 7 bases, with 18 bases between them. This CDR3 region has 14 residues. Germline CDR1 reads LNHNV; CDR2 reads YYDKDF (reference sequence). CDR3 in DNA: TGTGCCACCAGCGCCCCGGGGCGGGCGGGGGAGCAGTACTTC. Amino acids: CATSAPGRAGEQYF.

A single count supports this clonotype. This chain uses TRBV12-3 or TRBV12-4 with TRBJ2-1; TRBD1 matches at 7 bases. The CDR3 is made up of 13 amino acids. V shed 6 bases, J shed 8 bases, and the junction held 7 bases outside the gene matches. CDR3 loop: CASRRTGVDEQFF. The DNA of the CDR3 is TGTGCCAGCAGAAGGACAGGCGTGGATGAGCAGTTCTTC.

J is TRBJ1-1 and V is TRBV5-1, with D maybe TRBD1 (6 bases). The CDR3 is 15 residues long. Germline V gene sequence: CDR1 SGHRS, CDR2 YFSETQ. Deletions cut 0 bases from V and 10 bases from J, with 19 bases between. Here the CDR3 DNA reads TGCGCCAGCAGCTTGGAGACAGGCCGACAGCGTTCAGCTTTCTTT. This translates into CASSLETGRQRSAFF.

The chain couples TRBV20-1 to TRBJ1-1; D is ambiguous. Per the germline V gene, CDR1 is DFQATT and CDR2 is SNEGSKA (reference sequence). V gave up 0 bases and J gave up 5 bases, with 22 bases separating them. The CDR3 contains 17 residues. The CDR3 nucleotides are TGCAGTGCTAGAGATATATCTAAGACCCCAGGAGGGACTGAAGCTTTCTTT. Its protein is CSARDISKTPGGTEAFF.

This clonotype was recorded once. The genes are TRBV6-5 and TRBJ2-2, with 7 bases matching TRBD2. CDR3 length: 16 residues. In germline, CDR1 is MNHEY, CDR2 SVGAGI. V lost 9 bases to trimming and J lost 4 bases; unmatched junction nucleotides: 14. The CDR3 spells CASSSRGEPITGELFF. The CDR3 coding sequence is TGTGCCAGTTCGAGCCGGGGGGAGCCGATCACCGGGGAGCTGTTTTTT.

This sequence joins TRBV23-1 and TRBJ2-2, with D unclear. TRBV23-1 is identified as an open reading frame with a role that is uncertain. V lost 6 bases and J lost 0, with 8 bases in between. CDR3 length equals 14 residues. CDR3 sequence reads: CASRGRPNTGELFF. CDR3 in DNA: TGCGCCAGCAGGGGAAGGCCGAACACCGGGGAGCTGTTTTTT.

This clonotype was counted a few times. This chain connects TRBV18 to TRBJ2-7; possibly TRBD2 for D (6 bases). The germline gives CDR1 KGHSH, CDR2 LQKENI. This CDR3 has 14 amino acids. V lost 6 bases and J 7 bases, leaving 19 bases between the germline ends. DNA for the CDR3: TGTGCCAGCTCCGAAGGCAGCGGGCTCTGGGAGCAGTACTTC. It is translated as CASSEGSGLWEQYF.

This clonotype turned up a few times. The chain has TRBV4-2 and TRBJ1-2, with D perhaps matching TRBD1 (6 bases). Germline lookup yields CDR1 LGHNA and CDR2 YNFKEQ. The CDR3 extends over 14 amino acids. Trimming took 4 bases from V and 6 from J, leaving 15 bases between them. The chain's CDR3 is CASSPGRGTNGYTF. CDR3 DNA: TGTGCCAGCAGCCCCGGAAGGGGGACCAATGGCTACACCTTC.

The DNA for the CDR3 is TGCGCCAGCAAACAAAATGCAGGGGTCGAGACCCAGTACTTC. It codes for CASKQNAGVETQYF. The genes are TRBV5-1 and TRBJ2-5; TRBD1 might be the D (6 bases). V was cut by 6 bases and J by 5 bases, with 17 bases left in between. This CDR3 is built from 14 residues. The germline V gene has CDR1 SGHRS and CDR2 YFSETQ.

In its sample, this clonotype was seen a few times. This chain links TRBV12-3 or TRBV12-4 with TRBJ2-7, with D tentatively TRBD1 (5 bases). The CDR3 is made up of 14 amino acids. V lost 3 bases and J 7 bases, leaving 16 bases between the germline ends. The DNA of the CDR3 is TGTGCCAGCAGTTTTATAAGCCTGGGGCTAGAGCAGTACTTC. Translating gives CASSFISLGLEQYF.

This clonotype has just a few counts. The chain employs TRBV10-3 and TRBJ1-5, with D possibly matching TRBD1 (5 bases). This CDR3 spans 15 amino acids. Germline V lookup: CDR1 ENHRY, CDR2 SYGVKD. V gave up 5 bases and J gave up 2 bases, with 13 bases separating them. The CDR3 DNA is TGTGCCATCAGTCCCCAGGGCCAGGGCAATCAGCCCCAGCATTTT. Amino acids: CAISPQGQGNQPQHF.

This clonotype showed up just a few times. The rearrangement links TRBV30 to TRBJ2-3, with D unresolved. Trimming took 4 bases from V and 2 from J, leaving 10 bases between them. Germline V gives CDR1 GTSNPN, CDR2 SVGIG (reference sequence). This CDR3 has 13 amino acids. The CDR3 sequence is CAWTGFSTDTQYF. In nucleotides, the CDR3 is TGTGCCTGGACAGGCTTTTCCACAGATACGCAGTATTTT.

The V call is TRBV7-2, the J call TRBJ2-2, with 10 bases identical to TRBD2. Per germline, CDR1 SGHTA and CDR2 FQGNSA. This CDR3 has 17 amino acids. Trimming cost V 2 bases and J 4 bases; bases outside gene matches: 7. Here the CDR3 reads CASSLRLAGDLTGELFF. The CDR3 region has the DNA TGTGCCAGCAGCTTACGGCTAGCGGGGGACCTCACCGGGGAGCTGTTTTTT.

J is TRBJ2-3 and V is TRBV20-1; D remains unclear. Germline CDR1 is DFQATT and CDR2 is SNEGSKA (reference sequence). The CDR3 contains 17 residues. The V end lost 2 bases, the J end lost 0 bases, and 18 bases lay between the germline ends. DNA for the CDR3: TGCAGTGCTAGACGGACCTACGAGAGCACTAGCACAGATACGCAGTATTTT. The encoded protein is CSARRTYESTSTDTQYF.

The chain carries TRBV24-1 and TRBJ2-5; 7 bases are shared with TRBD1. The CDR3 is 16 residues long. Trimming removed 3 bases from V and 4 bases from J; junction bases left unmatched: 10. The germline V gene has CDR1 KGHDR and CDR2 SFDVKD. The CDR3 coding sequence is TGTGCCACCAGTGATGGGCAAACAGGGGTCGGAGAGACCCAGTACTTC. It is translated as CATSDGQTGVGETQYF.

For the CDR3, the DNA is TGCAGTGCTAGAGCTAGGGTTACAGGGGGAGAATACTATGGCTACACCTTC. It translates to CSARARVTGGEYYGYTF. V is TRBV20-1 and J is TRBJ1-2; TRBD1 agrees at 8 bases. The CDR3 is 17 amino acids. Germline lookup yields CDR1 DFQATT and CDR2 SNEGSKA (reference sequence). V was clipped by 1 base and J by 3 bases; unmatched bases: 13.

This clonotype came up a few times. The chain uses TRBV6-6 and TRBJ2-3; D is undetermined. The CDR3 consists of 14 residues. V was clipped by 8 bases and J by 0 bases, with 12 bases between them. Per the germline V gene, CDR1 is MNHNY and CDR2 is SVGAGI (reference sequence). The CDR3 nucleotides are TGTGCCAGCTCTGGCGGTGGTAGCACAGATACGCAGTATTTT. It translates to CASSGGGSTDTQYF.

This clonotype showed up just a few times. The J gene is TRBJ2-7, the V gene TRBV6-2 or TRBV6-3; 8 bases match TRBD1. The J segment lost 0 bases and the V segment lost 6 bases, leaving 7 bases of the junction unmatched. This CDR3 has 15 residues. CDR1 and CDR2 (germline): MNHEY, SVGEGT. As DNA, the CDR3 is TGTGCCAGCAGCTCGACAGGGGCGACCTCCTACGAGCAGTACTTC. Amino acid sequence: CASSSTGATSYEQYF.